This T cell receptor (beta chain) was found in a study of T cells in Graves' hyperthyroidism and ophthalmopathy. Study observations and caveats: Ophthalmopathy was told apart from stable hyperthyroidism by a 13 V-J model.

With 4 bases clipped from V and 2 bases from J, the junction kept 1 base outside the gene matches. From germline, CDR1 is ENHRY and CDR2 SYGVKD. This CDR3 is 14 amino acids long. Clinical symptoms, serum thyroxine and TRAb, thyroid ultrasound and orbital computed tomography were used for the diagnoses. In regard to this clonotype: Its specificity is not known.

The investigators amplified TCR beta CDR3 regions from RNA transcripts. With the HTBI primer set, the TCR CDR3 went through a first round of RT-PCR. TCRdb itself ran the multiplex PCR reads through MiXCR, one entry per CDR3 protein. The sample carries about 600,000 distinct CDR3 sequences, more than 15% recorded once. The clonotype originates from a woman aged 40 to 50 with Graves' ophthalmopathy. Sequenced input: blood. The chain joins TRBV10-3 to TRBJ1-5; TRBD1 matches 8 bases. Here the CDR3 DNA reads TGTGCCATCAGTGCAGGGGGCGGCAATCAGCCCCAGCATTTT. Residues: CAISAGGGNQPQHF.